The rows below give T cell receptor beta chains drawn from one sample of a study of cytomegalovirus exposure and HLA in healthy donors. Libraries were prepared by immunoSEQ multiplex PCR; TCRdb keeps only in-frame clonotypes and omits some of them. This sample yields roughly 160,000 clones, of which 70% to 90% are seen a single time; approximately 2.5% belongs to the top ten. The sequenced material came from PBMCs. These receptors all stem from a man aged 30 to 45 in good health and CMV-seropositive. Each CDR3 is given with its conserved first and last residue. Each record gives: CDR3 protein, CDR3 DNA, V gene, J gene, D gene, clone size. A D gene is named only where the DNA matches it firmly. Not every row has a clone size; where given, it reads once, few, many or a size class.

CDR3: CASSLNRGQSEQYF
DNA: TGTGCCAGCAGTTTAAACAGGGGGCAAAGCGAGCAGTACTTC
V: TRBV27
J: TRBJ2-7
D: TRBD1
size: -

CDR3: CASSLGGQGDIQYF
DNA: TGCGCCAGCAGCTTGGGCGGACAGGGGGACATTCAGTACTTC
V: TRBV5-1
J: TRBJ2-4
D: TRBD1
size: -

CDR3: CACTLGQTANYGYTF
DNA: TGTGCCTGTACCCTTGGACAGACAGCTAACTATGGCTACACCTTC
V: TRBV30
J: TRBJ1-2
D: -
size: -

CDR3: CASSSSRTSAKNIQYF
DNA: TGTGCCAGCAGCTCCTCAAGGACTTCGGCCAAAAACATTCAGTACTTC
V: TRBV7-9
J: TRBJ2-4
D: -
size: -

CDR3: CSGAGLGEQYF
DNA: TGCAGTGGAGCGGGATTGGGAGAGCAGTACTTC
V: TRBV20-1
J: TRBJ2-7
D: TRBD2
size: -

CDR3: CASSRGTVAAGELFF
DNA: TGTGCCAGTAGTAGGGGGACAGTGGCCGCCGGGGAGCTGTTTTTT
V: TRBV19
J: TRBJ2-2
D: TRBD1
size: -

CDR3: CASSLASSGRWSDTQYF
DNA: TGCGCCAGCAGCTTGGCCTCTAGCGGGAGATGGTCAGATACGCAGTATTTT
V: TRBV5-1
J: TRBJ2-3
D: TRBD2
size: -

CDR3: CASSLFPPVGMNTEAFF
DNA: TGTGCCAGCAGTTTATTTCCCCCGGTGGGCATGAACACTGAAGCTTTCTTT
V: TRBV27
J: TRBJ1-1
D: -
size: -

CDR3: CASSYGQGNTEAFF
DNA: TGTGCCAGCAGTTACGGGCAGGGGAACACTGAAGCTTTCTTT
V: TRBV6-5
J: TRBJ1-1
D: -
size: -

CDR3: CASSQYFRDSNQPQHF
DNA: TGTGCCAGCAGCCAATATTTCAGGGATAGCAATCAGCCCCAGCATTTT
V: TRBV4-2
J: TRBJ1-5
D: -
size: once

CDR3: CASSPKLAGAGGGELFF
DNA: TGTGCCAGCAGCCCCAAGTTAGCGGGGGCCGGTGGCGGGGAGCTGTTTTTT
V: TRBV11-1
J: TRBJ2-2
D: TRBD2
size: -

CDR3: CASSRTGLRGNTIYF
DNA: TGTGCCAGCAGCCGAACAGGCCTCAGGGGAAACACCATATATTTT
V: TRBV14
J: TRBJ1-3
D: -
size: -

CDR3: CASSLESGNYGYTF
DNA: TGTGCCAGCAGCTTGGAATCAGGAAACTATGGCTACACCTTC
V: TRBV5-6
J: TRBJ1-2
D: -
size: -

CDR3: CASSLGQAPNTGELFF
DNA: TGTGCCAGCAGCTTGGGACAGGCGCCGAACACCGGGGAGCTGTTTTTT
V: TRBV5-4
J: TRBJ2-2
D: -
size: -

CDR3: CASSLHVVAGGAEGNIQYF
DNA: TGCGCCAGCAGCCTACATGTCGTGGCGGGAGGGGCTGAGGGAAACATTCAGTACTTC
V: TRBV4-3
J: TRBJ2-4
D: TRBD2
size: -

CDR3: CASSFGTGELFF
DNA: TGTGCCAGCAGCTTCGGGACCGGGGAGCTGTTTTTT
V: TRBV7-3
J: TRBJ2-2
D: -
size: -

CDR3: CSVDGYEAFF
DNA: TGCAGCGTTGACGGGTACGAAGCTTTCTTT
V: TRBV29-1
J: TRBJ1-1
D: -
size: -

CDR3: CASLRERANYGYTF
DNA: TGTGCCAGCCTCAGAGAGCGGGCTAACTATGGCTACACCTTC
V: TRBV2
J: TRBJ1-2
D: -
size: -

CDR3: CASSASLAPYNEQFF
DNA: TGTGCCAGTAGTGCCTCTTTAGCGCCATACAATGAGCAGTTCTTC
V: TRBV19
J: TRBJ2-1
D: -
size: -

CDR3: CAIRGSGEQYF
DNA: TGTGCCATAAGGGGGTCGGGCGAGCAGTACTTC
V: TRBV2
J: TRBJ2-7
D: -
size: once

CDR3: CASCIAGDFNEQFF
DNA: TGCGCCAGCTGCATAGCGGGAGATTTCAATGAGCAGTTCTTC
V: TRBV5-1
J: TRBJ2-1
D: TRBD2
size: -

CDR3: CAVQLAGGLFNNEQFF
DNA: TGTGCCGTACAGCTAGCGGGAGGATTGTTCAACAATGAGCAGTTCTTC
V: TRBV6-6
J: TRBJ2-1
D: TRBD2
size: few

CDR3: CASSPPGTSGRASTETQYF
DNA: TGTGCCAGCAGCCCACCTGGGACTAGCGGGAGGGCATCGACGGAGACCCAGTACTTC
V: TRBV5-4
J: TRBJ2-5
D: TRBD2
size: -

CDR3: CASSFQGESGEQYF
DNA: TGTGCCAGCAGCTTTCAGGGGGAATCCGGTGAGCAGTACTTC
V: TRBV12-1
J: TRBJ2-7
D: -
size: -

CDR3: CASSQDGGSSYNEQFF
DNA: TGTGCCAGCAGCCAGGACGGGGGAAGCTCCTACAATGAGCAGTTCTTC
V: TRBV11-2
J: TRBJ2-1
D: -
size: -

CDR3: CASGLGQGPTEAFF
DNA: TGTGCTAGTGGTTTAGGGCAGGGTCCCACTGAAGCTTTCTTT
V: TRBV12-5
J: TRBJ1-1
D: -
size: -

CDR3: CSVRKPNTEAFF
DNA: TGCAGCGTTCGTAAGCCGAACACTGAAGCTTTCTTT
V: TRBV29-1
J: TRBJ1-1
D: -
size: -

CDR3: CASSLGGSGNTIYF
DNA: TGTGCCAGCAGCTTAGGAGGCTCTGGAAACACCATATATTTT
V: TRBV7-2
J: TRBJ1-3
D: -
size: -

CDR3: CASSNPQQVLRTGELFF
DNA: TGTGCCAGCAGTAACCCTCAACAGGTCTTGAGGACCGGGGAGCTGTTTTTT
V: TRBV2
J: TRBJ2-2
D: -
size: -

CDR3: CASSQGEGGGKALQETQYF
DNA: TGTGCCAGCAGCCAAGGGGAAGGGGGGGGGAAAGCCTTGCAAGAGACCCAGTACTTC
V: TRBV14
J: TRBJ2-5
D: -
size: -

CDR3: CASSVDGGPYNEQFF
DNA: TGTGCCAGCAGCGTAGACGGGGGGCCCTACAATGAGCAGTTCTTC
V: TRBV9
J: TRBJ2-1
D: -
size: -

CDR3: CASSQGALGTGDDEQYF
DNA: TGCGCCAGCAGCCAAGGCGCTTTGGGGACAGGGGATGACGAGCAGTACTTC
V: TRBV4-3
J: TRBJ2-7
D: TRBD1
size: -